This entry is about one TCR beta chain. As handled by the study authors: Estimates of nucleated cell counts were drawn from the amplification of reference gene primers. This table comes from immunoSEQ multiplex PCR, and its TCRdb copy is limited to in-frame clones, with some not included. The V and J calls and clone size were taken over from that table, and D and trimming were inferred from the DNA. The sample includes about 140,000 clones, 79% of them seen just once. The sample comes from a study of blood T cell repertoires in COVID-19. Study-level background: Specimens from acute and convalescent COVID-19 originated in the United States, Italy and Spain. In each case, the material was cDNA or gDNA derived from T cells, B-cell-depleted T cells, or PBMCs.

J gave up 6 bases and V 7 bases, and 7 bases lay outside the gene matches. The CDR3 consists of 14 residues. The V gene's germline CDR1 is MNHEY and CDR2 SVGAGI. This TCR came from a man aged 55 to 70 with acute or convalescent COVID-19. V usage is TRBV6-5 and J usage is TRBJ2-7; 12 bases align to TRBD1. The sequenced sample was peripheral blood. The CDR3: CASKPGQGATEQYF. CDR3 bases: TGTGCCAGCAAGCCGGGACAGGGGGCGACCGAGCAGTACTTC.